The sequence of this TCR beta chain was determined in a study of shared clonotypes between healthy human individuals. General observations from the study: Generally, naive subsets came out with larger estimated richness than memory subsets.

Germline CDR1 is SGHTA and CDR2 is FQGNSA. The CDR3 is 16 residues long. The V end was cut by 1 base, the J end by 4 bases, with 15 bases between. This clone came up a few times. The target antigen is unknown. Genomic DNA belonging to each subset was distributed in equal measure over several immunoSEQ plates. Using immunoSEQ multiplex PCR, the repertoire was profiled, and TCRdb retains in-frame clones only, with some absent. The sample has approximately 940,000 clones, 76% seen once; the top ten hold roughly 1.5%. The sample comprised memory CD4+ T cells sorted from blood. Subset noted: CD45RA-negative fraction. The V and J genes are TRBV7-2 and TRBJ2-3; perhaps TRBD2 as D (6 bases). The TCR was taken from a young man in good health. The CDR3 DNA follows: TGTGCCAGCAGCTTAGACGGGACTGGTGCCGCAGATACGCAGTATTTT. Protein: CASSLDGTGAADTQYF.